These 8 T cell receptor beta chains share one sample of origin, sequenced in a study of CD8+CD57+ T cells in acquired aplastic anemia. Genomic DNA acted as the template from which TCR beta VDJ combination and CDR3 sequence profiling were carried out. Each CDR3 protein is one row after TCRdb ran MiXCR on the reads. The sample includes about 130,000 distinct CDR3 sequences, over 45% of them seen just once. Sequencing used sorted CD4+, CD8+, or CD8+CD57+ T cells (not recorded which) from PBMCs. These receptors originate from a human donor in good health, serving as a control.

V is TRBV27 and J is TRBJ2-3; D gene uncertain. From germline, CDR1 is MNHEY and CDR2 SMNVEV (reference sequence). The CDR3 consists of 9 residues. V lost 11 bases, J lost 2 bases, and 2 bases lay in between. CDR3 protein: CAATDTQYF. The CDR3 DNA reads TGTGCCGCCACAGATACGCAGTATTTT.

The chain couples TRBV29-1 to TRBJ2-1, with D maybe TRBD2 (6 bases). This CDR3 is built from 17 residues. V lost 0 bases and J 1 base, leaving 16 bases between the germline ends. Germline V gene sequence: CDR1 SQVTM, CDR2 ANQGSEA. The CDR3 region has the DNA TGCAGCGTTGAAGACCGCGGGACCGACCCATCCTACAATGAGCAGTTCTTC. Residues: CSVEDRGTDPSYNEQFF.

Concerning this clonotype: One end of the junction does not line up with germline, which may come from a read error. The chain has TRBV7-9 and TRBJ2-7; 10 bases fit TRBD1. The CDR3 totals 14 residues. Germline V CDR1 and CDR2: SEHNR, FQNEAQ (reference sequence). The CDR3: CAGSSRQGAYEQHF. CDR3 nucleotides: TGTGCCGGCAGCTCAAGACAGGGGGCCTACGAGCAGCACTTC.

The chain links TRBV2 to TRBJ2-2; D not certain. Per germline, CDR1 SNHLY and CDR2 FYNNEI. The CDR3 length is 15 residues. With 3 bases removed from V and 1 base from J, the gap between germline ends came to 9 bases. CDR3 region: CASSEGSMNTGELFF. CDR3 coding DNA: TGTGCCAGCAGTGAGGGTTCGATGAACACCGGGGAGCTGTTTTTT.

This clonotype was observed at least ten times. The chain combines TRBV6-2 or TRBV6-3 with TRBJ1-2, with 9 positions matching TRBD1. After removal of 2 bases from V and 0 bases from J, the junction contained 10 bases not matched to a gene. Germline V CDR1 and CDR2: MNHEY, SVGEGT. The CDR3 is 18 amino acids. The CDR3 nucleotides are TGTGCCAGCAGTTACGAATACCGGGACAGGGATCCTAACTATGGCTACACCTTC. Its translation: CASSYEYRDRDPNYGYTF.

This clonotype was found many times. The gene calls are TRBV20-1 and TRBJ2-1; D is undetermined. Germline V gene sequence: CDR1 DFQATT, CDR2 SNEGSKA (reference sequence). CDR3 length: 14 residues. Trimming pared 0 bases from V and 4 bases from J, leaving 10 bases between. CDR3 sequence: CSARDRVLYNEQFF. In DNA form, the CDR3 reads TGCAGTGCTAGAGATAGGGTGTTGTACAATGAGCAGTTCTTC.

Many counts were recorded for this clonotype. The V gene is TRBV7-8, the J gene TRBJ1-4; TRBD1 matches at 7 bases. CDR3 size: 16 residues. V dropped 5 bases and J dropped 0; count of bases not matched to a gene: 6. CDR1 and CDR2 from the germline V gene are SGHVS and FQNEAQ. The CDR3 region is CASSLVQGATNEKLFF. Written as DNA, the CDR3 is TGTGCCAGCAGCCTAGTCCAGGGGGCAACTAATGAAAAACTGTTTTTT. Looking up the rest from reference TRBV7-8 and TRBJ1-4 gives the full variable domain: GAGVSQSPRYKVAKRGQDVALRCDPISGHVSLFWYQQALGQGPEFLTYFQNEAQLDKSGLPSDRFFAERPEGSVSTLKIQRTQQEDSAVYLCASSLVQGATNEKLFFGSGTQLSVL.

This clonotype has only a few counts. The genes are TRBV19 and TRBJ1-6; 11 positions match TRBD1. CDR3 length equals 14 residues. V lost 5 bases to trimming and J lost 10 bases; unmatched junction nucleotides: 4. Germline V gene data show CDR1 as LNHDA and CDR2 as SQIVND (reference sequence). CDR3 sequence reads: CASSGTGGSSPLHF. The CDR3, as DNA: TGTGCCAGTAGTGGGACAGGGGGTAGCTCACCCCTCCACTTT.